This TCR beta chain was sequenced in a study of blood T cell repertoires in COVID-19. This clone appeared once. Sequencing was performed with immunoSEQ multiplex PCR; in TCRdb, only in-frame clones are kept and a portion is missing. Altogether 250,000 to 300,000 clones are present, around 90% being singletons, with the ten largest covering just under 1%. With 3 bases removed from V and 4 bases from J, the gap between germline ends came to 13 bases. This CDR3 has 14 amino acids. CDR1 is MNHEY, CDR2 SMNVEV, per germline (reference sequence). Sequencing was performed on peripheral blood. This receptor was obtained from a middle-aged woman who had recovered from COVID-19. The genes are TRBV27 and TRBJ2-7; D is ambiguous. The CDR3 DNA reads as TGTGCCAGCAGTTTCGGGTTTGGCGCTTACGAGCAGTACTTC. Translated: CASSFGFGAYEQYF.